Below, 24 T cell receptor beta chains from the same sample are listed, as sequenced in a study of cytomegalovirus exposure and HLA in healthy donors. This table comes from immunoSEQ multiplex PCR, and its TCRdb copy is limited to in-frame clones, with some not included. The sample shows about 130,000 clones, 85% to 90% of them seen only once. Sequences were obtained from PBMCs. Every receptor here comes from a woman aged 18-30 years in good health and CMV-seropositive.

In nucleotides, the CDR3 is TGTGCCAGCAGTGAAATTCAGGATACTTTCTTT. Encoded protein: CASSEIQDTFF. The chain links TRBV6-1 to TRBJ1-1; D call uncertain. Germline V gene sequence: CDR1 MNHNS, CDR2 SASEGT. The germline V and J ends were trimmed by 2 bases and 12 bases, with 10 bases remaining between them. The CDR3 loop spans 11 amino acids.

The rearrangement links TRBV5-6 to TRBJ1-1, with a weak D call TRBD1 (6 bases). The CDR3 has 12 residues. Germline CDR1 SGHDT, CDR2 YYEEEE. Trimming stripped 1 base from V and 11 bases from J, with 12 bases between. The chain's CDR3 is CASSLLRTAAFF. CDR3 bases: TGTGCCAGCAGCTTGCTGAGGACAGCGGCTTTCTTT.

This rearrangement joins TRBV6-5 to TRBJ1-4; no clear D. CDR1 and CDR2 (germline): MNHEY, SVGAGI. The CDR3 runs 15 residues. V dropped 0 bases and J dropped 6 bases, with 11 bases sitting between them. For the CDR3, the DNA is TGTGCCAGCAGTTACTCGGTTGGCGGGTATGAAAAACTGTTTTTT. Its protein product is CASSYSVGGYEKLFF.

V and J are TRBV6-5 and TRBJ1-2; TRBD1 aligns across 9 bases. CDR1 is MNHEY, CDR2 SVGAGI, per germline. The ends lost 5 bases at V and 8 bases at J; junction bases unmatched: 9. This CDR3 region has 14 residues. As DNA, the CDR3 is TGTGCCAGCAGTCCCAAGGGACAGGGAGGGGGCTACACCTTC. This translates into CASSPKGQGGGYTF.

V usage is TRBV27 and J usage is TRBJ1-6, with TRBD1 matching over 7 bases. In germline, CDR1 is MNHEY, CDR2 SMNVEV (reference sequence). This CDR3 comprises 15 residues. Trimming took 4 bases from V and 8 from J; bases not matched to a gene: 8. The CDR3 sequence is CASSWSNRGYSPLHF. The CDR3 DNA reads as TGTGCCAGCAGTTGGTCCAACAGGGGATATTCACCCCTCCACTTT.

This clone was counted between two and nine times. At one boundary the junction diverges from the germline segment, which might be a read error. The gene calls are TRBV5-1 and TRBJ2-7, with a tentative D call TRBD1 (5 bases). This CDR3 has 15 residues. Germline V gene sequence: CDR1 SGHRS, CDR2 YFSETQ. CDR3 residues: CASSLGPDIPYEQYF. In DNA, the CDR3 is TGCGCCAGCAGTTTGGGGCCGGACATTCCCTACGAGCAGTACTTC.

The rearrangement joins TRBV5-4 to TRBJ2-3, with D unresolved. V was shortened by 2 bases and J by 10 bases, with 20 bases between the two germline ends. The CDR3 extends over 15 amino acids. Germline V gene sequence: CDR1 SGHNT, CDR2 YYREEE (reference sequence). In DNA, the CDR3 is TGTGCCAGCAGCTTTGACGTTTCATACCCAGGCTCGCAGTATTTT. Protein product: CASSFDVSYPGSQYF.

V usage is TRBV29-1 and J usage is TRBJ2-3, with 11 bases that match TRBD2. The CDR3 is 14 amino acids. Germline V gives CDR1 SQVTM, CDR2 ANQGSEA. The V gene end was trimmed by 0 bases and the J gene end by 10 bases; junction bases not matched to a gene: 6. The CDR3 here is CSVEDTSGGGPQYF. Written as DNA, the CDR3 is TGCAGCGTTGAAGATACTAGCGGGGGAGGACCGCAGTATTTT.

The chain joins TRBV6-5 to TRBJ2-7; tentative D call: TRBD2 (5 bases). The CDR3 extends over 13 amino acids. Germline V gene lookup returns CDR1 MNHEY and CDR2 SVGAGI. The V end was cut by 4 bases, the J end by 5 bases, with 12 bases between. CDR3 DNA: TGTGCCAGCAGTTTTACCCGAGGGAACGAGCAGTACTTC. It specifies CASSFTRGNEQYF.

The chain has TRBV9 and TRBJ2-7; maybe TRBD2 (6 bases). The V end lost 4 bases, the J end lost 4 bases, and 15 bases lay between the germline ends. The CDR3 is 14 residues long. Per germline, CDR1 SGDLS and CDR2 YYNGEE. In DNA, the CDR3 is TGTGCCAGCAGCCCCATGGGTAGCGGATACGAGCAGTACTTC. Protein sequence: CASSPMGSGYEQYF.

This chain links TRBV28 with TRBJ1-5; D is undetermined. The CDR3 has 13 amino acids. V was cut by 10 bases and J by 6 bases, with 16 bases left in between. Germline lookup yields CDR1 MDHEN and CDR2 SYDVKM. CDR3 amino acids: CAIGGRGIQPQHF. The CDR3 DNA sequence: TGTGCCATCGGCGGGCGTGGGATTCAGCCCCAGCATTTT.

The chain is built from TRBV11-3 and TRBJ1-3, with TRBD1 matching over 7 bases. Germline trimming cut 4 bases from V and 5 bases from J; bases unmatched to any gene: 8. Germline V gene lookup returns CDR1 SGHNT and CDR2 YENEEA. The CDR3 loop spans 15 amino acids. CDR3 loop: CASSSGQEGRNTIYF. The CDR3 DNA sequence: TGTGCCAGCAGCTCCGGACAGGAGGGAAGAAACACCATATATTTT.

CDR3 sequence: CASSFEGQPYGYTF. The CDR3 DNA reads as TGCGCCAGCAGCTTTGAGGGACAGCCTTATGGCTACACCTTC. The chain recombines TRBV5-1 with TRBJ1-2; 7 bases agree with TRBD1. The length of the CDR3 is 14 residues. The V gene's germline CDR1 is SGHRS and CDR2 YFSETQ. Losses at the gene ends were 2 bases for V and 5 bases for J; bases not matched to a gene: 6.

In this sample, this clone turned up once. The V gene is TRBV13, the J gene TRBJ2-7; D might be TRBD1 (6 bases). The CDR3 extends over 15 amino acids. Germline V lookup: CDR1 PRHDT, CDR2 FYEKMQ (reference sequence). With 5 bases removed from V and 9 bases from J, the gap between germline ends came to 23 bases. The DNA for the CDR3 is TGTGCCAGCAGCCCAAGACAGGATGCCATCTTCGGGCAGTACTTC. Its translation: CASSPRQDAIFGQYF.

This chain connects TRBV5-1 to TRBJ1-2; D remains unclear. Trimming took 0 bases from V and 3 from J, leaving 9 bases between them. The CDR3 extends over 14 amino acids. The germline CDR1 and CDR2 sequences are SGHRS and YFSETQ. CDR3 nucleotide sequence: TGCGCCAGCAGCTTGGCCTACGGGGACTATGGCTACACCTTC. It codes for CASSLAYGDYGYTF.

The chain combines TRBV29-1 with TRBJ2-1; TRBD2 agrees at 7 bases. Germline-derived CDR1 and CDR2 are SQVTM and ANQGSEA. The CDR3 is made up of 15 amino acids. The V and J ends lost 6 bases and 6 bases, in that order; junction bases with no gene match: 14. The CDR3 DNA is TGCAGCGTGATGGGAACCCCTGAGCGGGGCAATGAGCAGTTCTTC. This codes for CSVMGTPERGNEQFF.

The V call is TRBV12-1, the J call TRBJ1-2; TRBD1 is the table's D call, not checked against the DNA. TRBV12-1 is listed as a pseudogene. The CDR3 has 15 residues. The CDR3 protein is CASSFAPGCKDGYTF. The CDR3 DNA is TGTGCCAGCAGCTTTGCTCCAGGTTGTAAAGATGGCTACACCTTC.

The chain uses TRBV11-2 and TRBJ2-5; the match to TRBD2 covers 8 bases. V shed 3 bases and J 2 bases; nucleotides not matched to a gene: 8. This CDR3 spans 16 amino acids. Germline CDR1 is SGHAT and CDR2 is FQNNGV. The CDR3 here is CASSLGFSGVQETQYF. The CDR3 coding sequence is TGTGCCAGCAGCTTGGGGTTTAGCGGGGTACAAGAGACCCAGTACTTC.

The chain has TRBV28 and TRBJ1-6; 7 bases line up with TRBD1. Germline lookup yields CDR1 MDHEN and CDR2 SYDVKM. Trimming at V came to 6 bases and at J to 9 bases, leaving 8 bases not matched to a gene. The CDR3 length is 14 residues. CDR3 bases: TGTGCCAGCAGCACCGGGACAGTGGTTTCACCCCTCCACTTT. It yields the protein CASSTGTVVSPLHF. The entire variable domain, with the rest obtained from reference TRBV28 and TRBJ1-6, is as follows: DVKVTQSSRYLVKRTGEKVFLECVQDMDHENMFWYRQDPGLGLRLIYFSYDVKMKEKGDIPEGYSVSREKKERFSLILESASTNQTSMYLCASSTGTVVSPLHFGNGTRLTVT.

The V call is TRBV6-1, the J call TRBJ1-6; 9 nucleotides line up with TRBD1. The CDR3 spans 18 residues. V was clipped by 1 base and J by 2 bases; unmatched bases: 6. CDR1 and CDR2 from the germline V gene are MNHNS and SASEGT. DNA of the CDR3: TGTGCCAGCAGTGAAGTGGTGACAGGGGGGACCTATAATTCACCCCTCCACTTT. It translates to CASSEVVTGGTYNSPLHF.

The J gene is TRBJ2-5, the V gene TRBV25-1, with D possibly matching TRBD1 (7 bases). The germline V gene encodes CDR1 MGHDK and CDR2 SYGVNS. The CDR3 totals 14 residues. Trimming cost V 4 bases and J 5 bases, with 14 bases left between them. CDR3 sequence reads: CASSGPRGVETQYF. CDR3 coding DNA: TGTGCCAGCAGTGGCCCCAGGGGGGTCGAGACCCAGTACTTC. Complete variable domain (other parts from reference TRBV25-1 and TRBJ2-5): EADIYQTPRYLVIGTGKKITLECSQTMGHDKMYWYQQDPGMELHLIHYSYGVNSTEKGDLSSESTVSRIRTEHFPLTLESARPSHTSQYLCASSGPRGVETQYFGPGTRLLVL.

The J gene is TRBJ1-3, the V gene TRBV6-1; D perhaps matches TRBD1 (6 bases). Trimming stripped 3 bases from V and 2 bases from J, with 11 bases between. Germline loops: CDR1 MNHNS, CDR2 SASEGT. CDR3 size: 15 residues. CDR3 sequence: CASSDGGGPGNTIYF. Here the CDR3 DNA reads TGTGCCAGCAGTGATGGCGGGGGCCCTGGAAACACCATATATTTT.

The gene calls are TRBV27 and TRBJ2-7, with TRBD1 matching over 11 bases. This CDR3 spans 15 amino acids. V dropped 2 bases and J dropped 2; count of bases not matched to a gene: 2. CDR1 is MNHEY and CDR2 is SMNVEV in the germline V gene (reference sequence). The CDR3 nucleotides read TGTGCCAGCAGTTTACCGGGACAGGGGGCCTACGAGCAGTACTTC. Encoded protein: CASSLPGQGAYEQYF.

As to this clone: One junction end does not reproduce the germline sequence, and a read error may be involved. The chain couples TRBV7-7 to TRBJ1-1, with D unresolved. There are 13 residues in the CDR3. Germline assignment: CDR1 SSHAT and CDR2 FNYEAQ (reference sequence). The CDR3 DNA reads TGTGCTAGCAGCTTAGAGTTTGCGACTGAAGCTTTCTTT. Its protein product is CASSLEFATEAFF.